These 24 T cell receptor beta chains were sequenced from one sample in a study of vaccination effects on CD4 cells after COVID-19. Antigen-specific CD4+ T cell clonotypes were called by their expansion after viral peptide-pool culture in ViraFEST. Scientists isolated CD4+ T cells after a roughly 10-day culture period ended. Vaccinees lacked prior SARS-CoV-2 infection and tested negative for nucleocapsid antibodies. Method: immunoSEQ multiplex PCR; TCRdb's copy keeps in-frame clones and lacks some. The sample includes some 70,000 clones, about four fifths of them seen just once. The antigens these receptors bind are not known. Specimen: CD4+ T cells from PBMCs cultured with SARS-CoV-2 spike peptides, collected before COVID-19 vaccination. These receptors originate from a human donor who received a COVID-19 vaccine.

The V call is TRBV6-4, the J call TRBJ2-2; D is uncertain. The germline V gene has CDR1 MRHNA and CDR2 SNTAGT. The germline V and J ends were trimmed by 3 bases and 0 bases, with 8 bases remaining between them. The CDR3 has 15 amino acids. The CDR3 nucleotides read TGTGCCAGCAGTGAAGCTGGATCGAACACCGGGGAGCTGTTTTTT. Amino acid sequence: CASSEAGSNTGELFF.

V gene TRBV28 combines with J gene TRBJ2-5; either TRBD1 or TRBD2 may fit D (6 bases each). Deletions cut 8 bases from V and 5 bases from J, with 15 bases between. Germline loops: CDR1 MDHEN, CDR2 SYDVKM. The CDR3 covers 13 residues. CDR3 in DNA: TGTGCCAGCCTGGGGGCGGGGTGGGAGACCCAGTACTTC. As protein: CASLGAGWETQYF.

V gene TRBV27 combines with J gene TRBJ2-1; D unclear. Germline V gene lookup returns CDR1 MNHEY and CDR2 SMNVEV (reference sequence). V lost 6 bases and J 7 bases, leaving 13 bases between the germline ends. The CDR3 totals 13 residues. The CDR3 region is CASSLNYANEQFF. The CDR3 coding sequence is TGTGCCAGCAGCCTCAATTACGCAAATGAGCAGTTCTTC.

V is TRBV18 and J is TRBJ1-2; possibly TRBD1 for D (5 bases). Germline V gives CDR1 KGHSH, CDR2 LQKENI. V lost 2 bases, J lost 6 bases, and 13 bases lay in between. The CDR3 is made up of 14 amino acids. CDR3 nucleotides: TGTGCCAGCTCACCAATGAGGGGCTGGGATGGCTACACCTTC. Translated, it gives CASSPMRGWDGYTF.

V is TRBV3-1 (or the pseudogene TRBV3-2) and J is TRBJ1-5, with a tentative D call TRBD1 (5 bases). From germline, CDR1 is LGHDT and CDR2 YNNKEL (reference sequence). The length of the CDR3 is 14 residues. The ends were cut back, 4 bases at V and 1 base at J, with 8 bases in the middle. Here the CDR3 DNA reads TGTGCCAGCAGCCGCGGGACGAGCAATCAGCCCCAGCATTTT. Its protein product is CASSRGTSNQPQHF.

V and J are TRBV7-3 and TRBJ1-2; D unclear. V gave up 4 bases and J gave up 0 bases, with 12 bases separating them. This CDR3 has 15 residues. CDR1 and CDR2 from the germline V gene are SGHTA and FQGTGA. The CDR3 here is CASSSDGASNYGYTF. The CDR3 region has the DNA TGTGCCAGCAGCTCGGACGGTGCTTCTAACTATGGCTACACCTTC.

The chain is built from TRBV5-5 and TRBJ1-1, with D maybe TRBD1 (6 bases). The CDR3 is 13 residues long. CDR1 and CDR2 from the germline V gene are SGHKS and YYEKEE (reference sequence). V lost 1 base to trimming and J lost 5 bases, with 9 bases between them. CDR3 sequence: CASSLTGWTEAFF. CDR3 nucleotides: TGTGCCAGCAGCTTGACAGGGTGGACTGAAGCTTTCTTT.

This CDR3 reads CASSPFRGGGYTF. The DNA of the CDR3 is TGCGCCAGCAGCCCCTTTAGGGGGGGTGGCTACACCTTC. The chain has TRBV4-1 and TRBJ1-2, with D tentatively TRBD1 (6 bases). CDR3 size: 13 residues. With 4 bases removed from V and 7 bases from J, the gap between germline ends came to 13 bases. In germline, CDR1 is MGHRA, CDR2 YSYEKL.

There are a few counts of this clone. V is TRBV6-1 and J is TRBJ1-6, with no clear D. This CDR3 is 14 amino acids long. CDR1 MNHNS and CDR2 SASEGT come from the germline V gene. V was cut by 2 bases and J by 8 bases, with 10 bases left in between. The CDR3: CASSENRGDSPLHF. The CDR3 coding sequence is TGTGCCAGCAGTGAAAATCGGGGAGATTCACCCCTCCACTTT.

This clone appeared a single time. The rearrangement uses TRBV5-8 and TRBJ2-7; TRBD2 matches at 14 bases. Trimming took 2 bases from V and 3 from J; bases not matched to a gene: 7. CDR3 length: 17 residues. Germline V lookup: CDR1 SGHTS, CDR2 YDEGEE. CDR3: CASSFGLAGGPFYEQYV. In DNA form, the CDR3 reads TGTGCCAGCAGCTTCGGACTAGCGGGGGGCCCGTTCTACGAGCAGTACGTC.

This clone was seen more than once but under ten times. The J gene is TRBJ1-6, the V gene TRBV9; D might be TRBD1 (5 bases). The CDR3 totals 17 residues. CDR1 and CDR2 (germline): SGDLS, YYNGEE. V was clipped by 0 bases and J by 8 bases, with 18 bases between them. This CDR3 reads CASSVERSRGSYSPLHF. As DNA, the CDR3 is TGTGCCAGCAGCGTAGAAAGGAGCCGGGGGTCTTATTCACCCCTCCACTTT. Complete variable domain (other parts from reference TRBV9 and TRBJ1-6): DSGVTQTPKHLITATGQRVTLRCSPRSGDLSVYWYQQSLDQGLQFLIQYYNGEERAKGNILERFSAQQFPDLHSELNLSSLELGDSALYFCASSVERSRGSYSPLHFGNGTRLTVT.

This clone was recorded only once. The chain joins TRBV12-5 to TRBJ1-2; D is unclear. The CDR3 runs 11 residues. V lost 1 base, J lost 6 bases, and 3 bases lay in between. CDR1 and CDR2 from the germline V gene are LGHNT and FRNRAP. As DNA, the CDR3 is TGTGCTAGTGGTTTGGGGCATGGCTACACCTTC. This translates into CASGLGHGYTF.

This chain uses TRBV6-5 with TRBJ1-6, with D maybe TRBD1 (5 bases). The CDR3 length is 14 residues. Germline V CDR1 and CDR2: MNHEY, SVGAGI. The V end lost 0 bases, the J end lost 6 bases, and 6 bases lay between the germline ends. The CDR3 sequence: CASSYSGANSPLHF. As DNA, the CDR3 is TGTGCCAGCAGTTACTCCGGGGCTAATTCACCCCTCCACTTT.

The chain carries TRBV18 and TRBJ2-3; D unresolved. Trimming removed 3 bases from V and 0 bases from J, with 4 bases in between. The CDR3 length is 13 residues. Germline loops: CDR1 KGHSH, CDR2 LQKENI. DNA of the CDR3: TGTGCCAGCTCACCGACCAGCACAGATACGCAGTATTTT. This codes for CASSPTSTDTQYF.

The chain uses TRBV6-1 and TRBJ2-5; 7 bases map to TRBD1. Trimming removed 3 bases from V and 5 bases from J; junction bases left unmatched: 0. The CDR3 covers 12 residues. Germline lookup yields CDR1 MNHNS and CDR2 SASEGT. CDR3 protein: CASSDRGETQYF. CDR3 sequence (DNA): TGTGCCAGCAGTGACAGGGGGGAGACCCAGTACTTC.

This sequence joins TRBV5-4 and TRBJ1-1, with D possibly being TRBD1 (6 bases). Trimming took off 4 bases at V and 2 bases at J, with 15 bases between the two ends. This CDR3 region has 15 residues. In germline, CDR1 is SGHNT, CDR2 YYREEE (reference sequence). CDR3 amino acids: CASSIDRILNTEAFF. The CDR3 DNA is TGTGCCAGCAGCATCGACAGGATCCTAAACACTGAAGCTTTCTTT.

This rearrangement joins TRBV7-8 to TRBJ2-5, with a weak D call TRBD1 (6 bases). The germline V and J ends were trimmed by 3 bases and 5 bases, with 16 bases remaining between them. The CDR3 sequence is 15 residues long. In germline, CDR1 is SGHVS, CDR2 FQNEAQ. The CDR3 spells CASSFAPTGRETQYF. The CDR3 DNA follows: TGTGCCAGCAGCTTCGCACCTACAGGGCGGGAGACCCAGTACTTC.

The rearrangement joins TRBV6-6 to TRBJ2-2; D is unresolved. The germline V gene has CDR1 MNHNY and CDR2 SVGAGI (reference sequence). Trimming removed 5 bases from V and 6 bases from J, with 10 bases in between. The CDR3 loop spans 13 amino acids. CDR3 amino acids: CASSPVGSGELFF. The DNA for the CDR3 is TGTGCCAGCAGTCCCGTTGGCTCCGGGGAGCTGTTTTTT.

This rearrangement joins TRBV24-1 to TRBJ2-2; D uncertain. Deletions cut 4 bases from V and 4 bases from J, with 9 bases between. This CDR3 comprises 14 residues. In germline, CDR1 is KGHDR, CDR2 SFDVKD. CDR3 region: CATSDPVSTGELFF. DNA for the CDR3: TGTGCCACCAGTGACCCCGTTAGCACCGGGGAGCTGTTTTTT.

The chain couples TRBV30 to TRBJ1-5, with a possible D match to TRBD1 (6 bases). Trimming removed 4 bases from V and 0 bases from J, with 10 bases in between. This CDR3 is built from 14 residues. Germline V gene data show CDR1 as GTSNPN and CDR2 as SVGIG (reference sequence). The DNA of the CDR3 is TGTGCCTGGACAGGGGATAATAGCAATCAGCCCCAGCATTTT. It encodes CAWTGDNSNQPQHF.

The chain is built from TRBV28 and TRBJ1-2, with 8 bases fitting TRBD1. Trimming removed 6 bases from V and 8 bases from J; junction bases left unmatched: 11. The CDR3 runs to 14 residues. Germline CDR1 reads MDHEN; CDR2 reads SYDVKM. The CDR3 spells CASRPGTGGKGYTF. The DNA for the CDR3 is TGTGCCAGCAGGCCCGGCACAGGGGGTAAGGGCTACACCTTC.

This clone has only a few counts. J is TRBJ1-6 and V is TRBV5-6; D unresolved. Trimming pared 2 bases from V and 8 bases from J, leaving 20 bases between. The germline V gene encodes CDR1 SGHDT and CDR2 YYEEEE. The length of the CDR3 is 17 residues. CDR3 protein: CASSFRVTHLRYSPLHF. CDR3 bases: TGTGCCAGCAGCTTTCGGGTGACCCACCTCCGGTATTCACCCCTCCACTTT.

Only a few counts were recorded for this clone. One end of the junction is discordant with germline, which a read error may explain. The chain has TRBV6-2 or TRBV6-3 and TRBJ1-6; the D is unclear. The CDR3 spans 18 residues. Germline-derived CDR1 and CDR2 are MNHEY and SVGEGT. The CDR3, as DNA: TGTGCCAGCAGTAACTCCTGGGCCCCAAGCTCCTATAATTCACCCCTCCACTTT. Translation gives CASSNSWAPSSYNSPLHF.

This clone was recorded a few times. CDR3 DNA: TGTGCCAGCAGCCTAGCTAAGATGGGGGGTAGCTCCTACGAGCAGTACGTC. This encodes CASSLAKMGGSSYEQYV. The gene calls are TRBV5-5 and TRBJ2-7; D is perhaps TRBD2 (6 bases). The germline V gene encodes CDR1 SGHKS and CDR2 YYEKEE (reference sequence). The CDR3 extends over 17 amino acids. V gave up 4 bases and J gave up 0 bases, with 20 bases separating them.